This T cell receptor beta chain was identified in a study of blood T cell repertoires in COVID-19. The overall study: The origin of the acute and convalescent COVID-19 samples was the United States, Italy and Spain.

The authors' processing: Counts of nucleated cells, estimated from reference gene primer amplification, were obtained. Method: immunoSEQ multiplex PCR; TCRdb's copy keeps in-frame clones and lacks some. D and trimming were read from the DNA, whereas the V and J calls and clone size are those reported in that table. The sample comprises some 130,000 clones, 90% of which are singletons, and about 4% rests with the top ten. This clone was detected once. V shed 0 bases and J 8 bases; nucleotides not matched to a gene: 10. The CDR3 covers 16 residues. Germline lookup yields CDR1 SGHNT and CDR2 YYREEE (reference sequence).

The rearrangement joins TRBV5-4 to TRBJ2-1, with TRBD2 matching 8 bases. Sequencing was done on a sample of peripheral blood. This clonotype was obtained from a man in his forties or fifties with active COVID-19. In nucleotides, the CDR3 is TGTGCCAGCAGCTTGGAGGTAGCGGGAAATAGGGATGAGCAGTTCTTC. Translation: CASSLEVAGNRDEQFF.